What follows is one T cell receptor beta chain and its context. Antigen unknown. Unique molecular identifiers were incorporated when the TCRbeta library was constructed. TCRdb analysed the PCR reads with MiXCR anew, one entry per CDR3 protein. The table lists around 250,000 distinct CDR3 sequences, roughly 8.2% of them singletons. These data originate in a study of T-cell reconstitution after alpha-beta-depleted transplantation in children. From germline, CDR1 is ENHRY and CDR2 SYGVKD. Trimming cost V 6 bases and J 0 bases; bases outside gene matches: 7. The CDR3 spans 18 residues. Study-wide results and caveats: Surviving thymic progenitors and recipient T cells were the source of high TCRbeta diversity at day 60 in some patients. T-cell counts and diversity were attributed mostly to newly produced T cells one year after transplant. Alpha-beta T cells present about two months after transplant were reported to originate from several hundred expanded graft clones.

This sequence was found in a male patient younger than 18 who had a stem cell transplant for acute lymphoblastic leukemia, so the T cells may come from the graft donor. This sample comprised PBMCs, mostly from graft donor cells, obtained 180 days after TCRalphabeta/CD19-depleted stem cell transplant. V is TRBV10-3 and J is TRBJ2-6, with 11 bases lining up with TRBD2. CDR3 sequence reads: CAIRVSGGEDSGANVLTF. CDR3 in DNA: TGTGCCATCAGGGTTAGCGGGGGGGAGGACTCTGGGGCCAACGTCCTGACTTTC.